This T cell receptor (beta chain) is from a study of HIV-infected patients and healthy controls. Turning to the study itself: CD4 counts in most of the 16 patients increased modestly yet significantly but stayed below normal.

The repertoire came from unfractionated whole blood and reflected all unsorted peripheral T cells. Alpha and beta constant-region primers primed reverse transcription of around 500 ng RNA. Each of the alpha and beta chains got its own library through chain-specific third strand synthesis with indices. MiXCR was run by TCRdb on the 5' RACE reads, yielding one entry per CDR3 protein. The sample contains 4,000 or so distinct CDR3 sequences, roughly 7.3% of which appear only once. This clonotype is medium-sized. Its matching antigen is unknown. Between the trimmed V and J ends, which lost 5 bases and 0 bases, there was a span of 9 bases. The CDR3 extends over 13 amino acids. The germline V gene encodes CDR1 SGHNT and CDR2 YYREEE (reference sequence). Whole-study findings and limits: HIV-infected patients and controls differed significantly in mean usage of eight alpha and eight beta V genes.

The rearrangement links TRBV5-4 to TRBJ2-7, with D unresolved. The sample consisted of blood, taken before antiretroviral therapy. The receptor was isolated from an adult with HIV infection. In DNA, the CDR3 is TGTGCCAGCAGGGAAGCGTCCTCCTACGAGCAGTACTTC. Protein sequence: CASREASSYEQYF. Drawing the rest from reference TRBV5-4 and TRBJ2-7, the complete variable domain is ETGVTQSPTHLIKTRGQQVTLRCSSQSGHNTVSWYQQALGQGPQFIFQYYREEENGRGNFPPRFSGLQFPNYSSELNVNALELDDSALYLCASREASSYEQYFGPGTRLTVT.